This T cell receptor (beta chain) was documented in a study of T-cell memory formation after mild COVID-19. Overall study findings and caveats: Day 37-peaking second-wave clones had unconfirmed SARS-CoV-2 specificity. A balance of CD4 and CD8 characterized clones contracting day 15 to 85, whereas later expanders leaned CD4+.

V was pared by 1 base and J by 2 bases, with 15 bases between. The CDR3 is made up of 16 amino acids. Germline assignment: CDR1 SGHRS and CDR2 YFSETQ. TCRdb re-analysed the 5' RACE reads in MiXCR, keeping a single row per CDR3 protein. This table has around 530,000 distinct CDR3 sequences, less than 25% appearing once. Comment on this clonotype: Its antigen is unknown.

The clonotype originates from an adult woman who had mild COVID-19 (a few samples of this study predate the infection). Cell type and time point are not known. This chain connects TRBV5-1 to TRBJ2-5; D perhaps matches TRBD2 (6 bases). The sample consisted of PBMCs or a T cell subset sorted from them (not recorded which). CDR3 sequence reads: CASSLYGGRLQETQYF. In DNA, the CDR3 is TGCGCCAGCAGCTTGTATGGAGGGAGGCTACAAGAGACCCAGTACTTC.